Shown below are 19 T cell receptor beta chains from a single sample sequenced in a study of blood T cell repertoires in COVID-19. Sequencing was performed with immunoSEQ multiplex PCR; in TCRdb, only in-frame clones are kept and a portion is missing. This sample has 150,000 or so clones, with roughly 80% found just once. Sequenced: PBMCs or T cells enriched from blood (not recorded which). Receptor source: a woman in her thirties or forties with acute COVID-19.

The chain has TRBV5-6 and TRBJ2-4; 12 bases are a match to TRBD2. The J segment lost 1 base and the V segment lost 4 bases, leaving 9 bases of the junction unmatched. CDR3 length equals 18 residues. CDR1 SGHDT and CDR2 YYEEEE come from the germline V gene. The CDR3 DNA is TGTGCCAGCAGCCCCTACGGGCTAGCGGGAGGGGCCAAAAACATTCAGTACTTC. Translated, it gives CASSPYGLAGGAKNIQYF.

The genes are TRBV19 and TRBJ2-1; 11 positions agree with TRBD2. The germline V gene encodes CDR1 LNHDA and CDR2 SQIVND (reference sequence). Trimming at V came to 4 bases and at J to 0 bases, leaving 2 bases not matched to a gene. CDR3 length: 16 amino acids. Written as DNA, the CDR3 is TGTGCCAGTAGTACGGGACTAGCGGACTCCTACAATGAGCAGTTCTTC. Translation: CASSTGLADSYNEQFF.

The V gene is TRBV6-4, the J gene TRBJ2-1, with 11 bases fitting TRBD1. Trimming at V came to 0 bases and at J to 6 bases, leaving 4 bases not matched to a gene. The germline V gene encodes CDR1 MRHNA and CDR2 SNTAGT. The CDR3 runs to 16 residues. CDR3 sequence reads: CASSDSGTGGFNEQFF. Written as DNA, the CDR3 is TGTGCCAGCAGTGACTCTGGGACAGGGGGGTTCAATGAGCAGTTCTTC.

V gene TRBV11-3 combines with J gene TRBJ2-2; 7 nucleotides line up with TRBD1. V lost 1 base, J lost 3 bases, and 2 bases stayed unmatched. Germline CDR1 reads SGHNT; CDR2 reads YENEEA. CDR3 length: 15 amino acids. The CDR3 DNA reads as TGTGCCAGCAGCTTAGGGCAGGGGGACACCGGGGAGCTGTTTTTT. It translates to CASSLGQGDTGELFF. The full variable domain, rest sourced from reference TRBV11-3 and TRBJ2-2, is EAGVVQSPRYKIIEKKQPVAFWCNPISGHNTLYWYLQNLGQGPELLIRYENEEAVDDSQLPKDRFSAERLKGVDSTLKIQPAELGDSAVYLCASSLGQGDTGELFFGEGSRLTVL.

CDR3 DNA: TGTGCCAGCAGCTTAGTACAGGGGGCAACGACAGATACGCAGTATTTT. Its translation: CASSLVQGATTDTQYF. The chain uses TRBV11-2 and TRBJ2-3; TRBD1 matches 9 bases. Germline CDR1 and CDR2: SGHAT and FQNNGV. V was clipped by 1 base and J by 3 bases; unmatched bases: 5. This CDR3 is built from 16 residues.

The CDR3 protein is CANHRGRDPRTDTQYF. The CDR3 nucleotides are TGCGCCAACCACAGGGGACGAGACCCCCGCACAGATACGCAGTATTTT. The chain employs TRBV10-1 and TRBJ2-3, with 7 positions matching TRBD1. V lost 10 bases and J lost 1; bases outside the gene matches: 14. The CDR3 has 16 amino acids. Germline assignment: CDR1 WNHNN and CDR2 SYGVQD (reference sequence).

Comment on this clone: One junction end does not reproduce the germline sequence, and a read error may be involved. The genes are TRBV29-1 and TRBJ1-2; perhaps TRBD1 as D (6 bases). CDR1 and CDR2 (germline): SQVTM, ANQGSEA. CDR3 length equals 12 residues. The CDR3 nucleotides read TGCAGCGGTGAACAGGGAAGGGATGGCTACACCTTC. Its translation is CSGEQGRDGYTF.

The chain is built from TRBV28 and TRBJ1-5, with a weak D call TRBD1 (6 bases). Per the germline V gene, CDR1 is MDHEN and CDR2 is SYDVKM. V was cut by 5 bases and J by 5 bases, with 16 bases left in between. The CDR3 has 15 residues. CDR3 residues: CASSHPFNRDQPQHF. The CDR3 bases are TGTGCCAGCAGTCACCCCTTTAACAGGGATCAGCCCCAGCATTTT.

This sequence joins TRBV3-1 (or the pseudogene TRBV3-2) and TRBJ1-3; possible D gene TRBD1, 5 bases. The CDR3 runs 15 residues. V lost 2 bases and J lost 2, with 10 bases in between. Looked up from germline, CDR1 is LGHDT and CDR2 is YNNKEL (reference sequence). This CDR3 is CASSQSGHAGNTIYF. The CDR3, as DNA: TGTGCCAGCAGCCAATCAGGGCACGCTGGAAACACCATATATTTT.

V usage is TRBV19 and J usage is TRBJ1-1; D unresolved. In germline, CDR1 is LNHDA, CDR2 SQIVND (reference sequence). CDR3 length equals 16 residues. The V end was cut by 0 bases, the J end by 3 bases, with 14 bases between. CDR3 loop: CASSIDLRGLYTEAFF. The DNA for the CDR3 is TGTGCCAGTAGTATAGATCTACGGGGATTGTACACTGAAGCTTTCTTT. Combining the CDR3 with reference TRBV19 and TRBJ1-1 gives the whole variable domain DGGITQSPKYLFRKEGQNVTLSCEQNLNHDAMYWYRQDPGQGLRLIYYSQIVNDFQKGDIAEGYSVSREKKESFPLTVTSAQKNPTAFYLCASSIDLRGLYTEAFFGQGTRLTVV.

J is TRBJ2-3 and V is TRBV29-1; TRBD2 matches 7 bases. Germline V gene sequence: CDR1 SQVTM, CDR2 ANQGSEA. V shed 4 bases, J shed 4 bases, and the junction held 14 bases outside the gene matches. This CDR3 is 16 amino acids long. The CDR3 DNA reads TGCAGCGTTGGGGGGACGGCGGGAGTTGGCGCAGATACGCAGTATTTT. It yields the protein CSVGGTAGVGADTQYF.

Here the CDR3 reads CASRLQENTEAFF. CDR3 bases: TGTGCCAGCAGATTACAGGAGAACACTGAAGCTTTCTTT. The chain uses TRBV28 and TRBJ1-1, with D possibly TRBD1 on 5 matching bases. CDR1 is MDHEN, CDR2 SYDVKM, per germline. CDR3 length equals 13 residues. The germline V and J ends were trimmed by 6 bases and 1 base, with 9 bases remaining between them.

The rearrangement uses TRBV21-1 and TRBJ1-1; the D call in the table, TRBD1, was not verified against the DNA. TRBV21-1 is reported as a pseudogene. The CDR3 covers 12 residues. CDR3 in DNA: TGTGCCAGCAGCGGGACAGCGATTGGGGCTTTCTTT. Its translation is CASSGTAIGAFF.

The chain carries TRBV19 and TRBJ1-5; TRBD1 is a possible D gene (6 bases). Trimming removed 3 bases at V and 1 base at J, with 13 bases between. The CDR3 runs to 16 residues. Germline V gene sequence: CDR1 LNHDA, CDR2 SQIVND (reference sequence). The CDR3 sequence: CASSIRGEGSNQPQHF. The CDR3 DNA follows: TGTGCCAGTAGTATCAGGGGAGAGGGGAGCAATCAGCCCCAGCATTTT. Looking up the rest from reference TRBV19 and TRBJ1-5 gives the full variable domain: DGGITQSPKYLFRKEGQNVTLSCEQNLNHDAMYWYRQDPGQGLRLIYYSQIVNDFQKGDIAEGYSVSREKKESFPLTVTSAQKNPTAFYLCASSIRGEGSNQPQHFGDGTRLSIL.

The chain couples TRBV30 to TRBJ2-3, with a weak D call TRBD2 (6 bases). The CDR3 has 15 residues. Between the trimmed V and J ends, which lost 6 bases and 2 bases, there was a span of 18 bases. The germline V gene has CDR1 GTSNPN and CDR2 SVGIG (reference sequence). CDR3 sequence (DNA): TGTGCCTGCAGCCTGCTGGGGGGAAACACAGATACGCAGTATTTT. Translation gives CACSLLGGNTDTQYF. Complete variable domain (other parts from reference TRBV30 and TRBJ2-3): SQTIHQWPATLVQPVGSPLSLECTVEGTSNPNLYWYRQAAGRGLQLLFYSVGIGQISSEVPQNLSASRPQDRQFILSSKKLLLSDSGFYLCACSLLGGNTDTQYFGPGTRLTVL.

CDR3: CASGGQAAGSPLHF. Here the CDR3 DNA reads TGTGCCAGCGGCGGACAGGCCGCAGGGTCACCCCTCCACTTT. The rearrangement joins TRBV6-5 to TRBJ1-6; 7 bases are a match to TRBD1. This CDR3 is built from 14 residues. Losses at the gene ends were 8 bases for V and 10 bases for J; bases not matched to a gene: 11. CDR1 MNHEY and CDR2 SVGAGI come from the germline V gene.

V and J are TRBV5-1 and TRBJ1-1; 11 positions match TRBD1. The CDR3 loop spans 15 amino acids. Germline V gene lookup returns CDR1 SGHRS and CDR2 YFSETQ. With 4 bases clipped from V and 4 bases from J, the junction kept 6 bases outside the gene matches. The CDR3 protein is CASSLGTGGGTEAFF. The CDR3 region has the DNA TGCGCCAGCAGCCTAGGGACAGGGGGAGGCACTGAAGCTTTCTTT.

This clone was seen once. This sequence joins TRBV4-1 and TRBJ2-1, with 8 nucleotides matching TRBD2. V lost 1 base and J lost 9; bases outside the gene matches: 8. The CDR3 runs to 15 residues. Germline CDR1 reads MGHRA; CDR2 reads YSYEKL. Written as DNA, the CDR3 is TGCGCCAGCAGCCAAGTTGGACGACTAGCGCCTGAGCAGTTCTTC. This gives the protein CASSQVGRLAPEQFF.

The chain's CDR3 is CASRVGQTNYGYTF. For the CDR3, the DNA is TGTGCCAGCAGAGTAGGACAGACTAACTATGGCTACACCTTC. This chain links TRBV27 with TRBJ1-2; D might be TRBD1 (6 bases). CDR1 and CDR2 from the germline V gene are MNHEY and SMNVEV (reference sequence). V was pared by 6 bases and J by 0 bases, with 11 bases between. The CDR3 is made up of 14 amino acids.